This TCR beta chain emerged from a study of technical replicates of blood from several donors. The data were produced by immunoSEQ multiplex PCR, yet TCRdb's version contains in-frame clones alone and is incomplete. The sample includes roughly 70,000 clones, approximately 94% of them seen just once. The V gene's germline CDR1 is SGDLS and CDR2 YYNGEE. The CDR3 has 18 amino acids. The V gene end was trimmed by 0 bases and the J gene end by 5 bases; junction bases not matched to a gene: 10. The genes are TRBV9 and TRBJ2-1, with 11 bases lining up with TRBD2. Material for sequencing was T cells isolated from PBMCs. This clonotype was obtained from a human donor in good health. Here the CDR3 DNA reads TGTGCCAGCAGCGTAGCTCCTAGCGGGAGGCAACCAGACAATGAGCAGTTCTTC. Its protein is CASSVAPSGRQPDNEQFF.